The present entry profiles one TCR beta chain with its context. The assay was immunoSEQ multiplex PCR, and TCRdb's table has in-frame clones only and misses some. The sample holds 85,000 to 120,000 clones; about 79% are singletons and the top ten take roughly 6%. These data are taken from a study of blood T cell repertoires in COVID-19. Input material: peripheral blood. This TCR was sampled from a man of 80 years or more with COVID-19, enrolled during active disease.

CDR3 DNA: TGTGCCAGCAGGGGACAGGGGCGTTTCTATGGCTACACCTTC. Protein product: CASRGQGRFYGYTF. The V gene is TRBV27, the J gene TRBJ1-2; 10 bases agree with TRBD1. The CDR3 runs 14 residues. After removal of 6 bases from V and 4 bases from J, the junction contained 5 bases not matched to a gene. Germline assignment: CDR1 MNHEY and CDR2 SMNVEV (reference sequence).